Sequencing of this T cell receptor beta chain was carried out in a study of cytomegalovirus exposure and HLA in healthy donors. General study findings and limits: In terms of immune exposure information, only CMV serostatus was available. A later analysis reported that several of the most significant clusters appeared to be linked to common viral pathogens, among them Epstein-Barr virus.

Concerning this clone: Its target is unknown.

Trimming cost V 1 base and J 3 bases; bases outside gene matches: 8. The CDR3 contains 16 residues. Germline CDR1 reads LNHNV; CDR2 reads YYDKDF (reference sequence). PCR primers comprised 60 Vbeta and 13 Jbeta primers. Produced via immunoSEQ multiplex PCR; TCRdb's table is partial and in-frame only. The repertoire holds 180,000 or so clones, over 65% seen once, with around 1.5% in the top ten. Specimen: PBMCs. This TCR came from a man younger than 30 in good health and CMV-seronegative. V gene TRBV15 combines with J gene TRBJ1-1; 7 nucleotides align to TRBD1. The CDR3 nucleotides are TGTGCCACCAGCAGAGGCCATATTAGGGGGCACACTGAAGCTTTCTTT. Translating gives CATSRGHIRGHTEAFF.